The sequence of this TCR beta chain was determined in a study of shared clonotypes between healthy human individuals. Healthy adults negative for HIV, lacking recent acute infections or vaccinations, served as donors. In the case of this clone: The antigen remains undetermined.

The data were produced by immunoSEQ multiplex PCR, yet TCRdb's version contains in-frame clones alone and is incomplete. The data contain some 2,000,000 clones, around 95% of them seen just once; the ten biggest clones take up 0.1% to 0.15%. Germline loops: CDR1 SGHRS, CDR2 YFSETQ. After removal of 4 bases from V and 5 bases from J, the junction contained 3 bases not matched to a gene. The CDR3 is 12 amino acids. Findings and caveats of the study: Naive CD4 clonotypes overlapped across a handful of donors at approximately 5%.

The sequence was collected from a man younger than 35 in good health. The specimen was naive CD4+ T cells sorted from blood. Subset of the sample: CD45RA+ positively selected. V is TRBV5-1 and J is TRBJ2-7; the match to TRBD1 covers 7 bases. This CDR3 reads CASSRTGDEQYF. DNA for the CDR3: TGCGCCAGCAGCCGAACAGGGGACGAGCAGTACTTC.